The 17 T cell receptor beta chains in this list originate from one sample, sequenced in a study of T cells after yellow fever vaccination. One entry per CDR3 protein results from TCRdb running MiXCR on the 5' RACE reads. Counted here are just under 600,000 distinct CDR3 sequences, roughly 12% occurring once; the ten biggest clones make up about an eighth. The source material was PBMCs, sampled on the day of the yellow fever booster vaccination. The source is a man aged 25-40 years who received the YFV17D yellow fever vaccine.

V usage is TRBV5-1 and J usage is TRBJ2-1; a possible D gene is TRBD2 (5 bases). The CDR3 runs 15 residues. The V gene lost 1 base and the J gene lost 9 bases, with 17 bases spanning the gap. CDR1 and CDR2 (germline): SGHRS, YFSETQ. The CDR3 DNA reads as TGCGCCAGCAGCTTGAGGCTAGCCGTGGATTCTGAGCAGTTCTTC. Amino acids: CASSLRLAVDSEQFF. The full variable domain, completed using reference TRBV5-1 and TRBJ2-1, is KAGVTQTPRYLIKTRGQQVTLSCSPISGHRSVSWYQQTPGQGLQFLFEYFSETQRNKGNFPGRFSGRQFSNSRSEMNVSTLELGDSALYLCASSLRLAVDSEQFFGPGTRLTVL.

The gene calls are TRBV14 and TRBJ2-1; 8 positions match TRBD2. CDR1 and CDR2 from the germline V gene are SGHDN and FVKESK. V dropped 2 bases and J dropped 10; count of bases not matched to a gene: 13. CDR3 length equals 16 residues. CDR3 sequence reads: CASSQSRGRSRGEQFF. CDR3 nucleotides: TGTGCCAGCAGCCAAAGTCGCGGGAGGTCTAGAGGAGAGCAGTTCTTC.

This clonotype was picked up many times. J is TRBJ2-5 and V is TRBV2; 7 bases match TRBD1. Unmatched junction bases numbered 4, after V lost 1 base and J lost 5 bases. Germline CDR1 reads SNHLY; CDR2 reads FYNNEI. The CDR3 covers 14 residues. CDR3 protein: CASSEVTGEETQYF. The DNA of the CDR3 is TGTGCCAGCAGTGAAGTAACAGGGGAGGAGACCCAGTACTTC.

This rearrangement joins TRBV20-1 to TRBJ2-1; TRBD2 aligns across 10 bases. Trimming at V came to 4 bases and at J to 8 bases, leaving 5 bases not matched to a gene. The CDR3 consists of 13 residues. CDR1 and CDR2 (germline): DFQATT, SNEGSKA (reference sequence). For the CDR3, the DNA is TGCAGTGCTACTCAACTAGCGGGATATGAGCAGTTCTTC. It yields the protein CSATQLAGYEQFF.

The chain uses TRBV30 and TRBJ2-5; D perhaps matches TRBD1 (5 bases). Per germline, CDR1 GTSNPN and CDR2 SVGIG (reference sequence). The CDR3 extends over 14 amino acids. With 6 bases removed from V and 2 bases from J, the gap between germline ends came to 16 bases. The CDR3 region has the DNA TGTGCCTGTCGAACAGGTTATGGACAAGAGACCCAGTACTTC. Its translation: CACRTGYGQETQYF.

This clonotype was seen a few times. CDR3 residues: CASSLVVQPQHF. The CDR3 DNA is TGTGCCAGCAGTTTGGTTGTTCAGCCCCAGCATTTT. The gene calls are TRBV12-3 or TRBV12-4 and TRBJ1-5; D is unresolved. The CDR3 runs 12 residues. Trimming took off 3 bases at V and 6 bases at J, with 6 bases between the two ends.

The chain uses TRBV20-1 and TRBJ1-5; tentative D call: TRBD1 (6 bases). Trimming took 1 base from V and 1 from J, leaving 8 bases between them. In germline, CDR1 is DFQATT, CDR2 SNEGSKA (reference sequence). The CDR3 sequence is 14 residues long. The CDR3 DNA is TGCAGTGCTAGAGCGGGGGCGAGCAATCAGCCCCAGCATTTT. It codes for CSARAGASNQPQHF.

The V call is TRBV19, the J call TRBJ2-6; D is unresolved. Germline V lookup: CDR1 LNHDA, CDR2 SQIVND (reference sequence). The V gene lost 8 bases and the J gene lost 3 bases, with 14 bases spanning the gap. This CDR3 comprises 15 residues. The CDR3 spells CASGLHGSGANVLTF. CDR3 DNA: TGTGCCAGTGGGTTGCATGGAAGTGGGGCCAACGTCCTGACTTTC.

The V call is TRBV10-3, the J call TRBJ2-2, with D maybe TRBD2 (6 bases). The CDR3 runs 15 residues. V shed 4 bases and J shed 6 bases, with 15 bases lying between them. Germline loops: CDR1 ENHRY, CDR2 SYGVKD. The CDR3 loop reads CAISASRERSGELFF. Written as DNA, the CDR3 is TGTGCCATCAGTGCCTCTCGGGAGAGGTCCGGGGAGCTGTTTTTT.

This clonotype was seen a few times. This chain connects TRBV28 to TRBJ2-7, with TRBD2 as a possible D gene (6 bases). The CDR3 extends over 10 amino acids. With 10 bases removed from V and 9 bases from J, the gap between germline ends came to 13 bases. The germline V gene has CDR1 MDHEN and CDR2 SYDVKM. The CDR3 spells CATLEGRQYF. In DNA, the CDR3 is TGTGCCACCCTGGAGGGCCGGCAGTACTTC.

CDR3 region: CASSSVGMVETQYF. The CDR3 nucleotides read TGTGCCAGCAGCAGCGTCGGGATGGTAGAGACCCAGTACTTC. The rearrangement uses TRBV7-2 and TRBJ2-5, with TRBD2 as a possible D gene (5 bases). Trimming removed 5 bases from V and 4 bases from J, with 14 bases in between. Germline CDR1 reads SGHTA; CDR2 reads FQGNSA. The CDR3 covers 14 residues.

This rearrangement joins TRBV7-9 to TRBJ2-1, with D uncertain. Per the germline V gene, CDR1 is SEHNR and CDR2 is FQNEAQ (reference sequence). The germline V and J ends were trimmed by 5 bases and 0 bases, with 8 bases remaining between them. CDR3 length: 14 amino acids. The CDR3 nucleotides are TGTGCCAGCAGCGGACGGAGCTCCTACAATGAGCAGTTCTTC. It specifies CASSGRSSYNEQFF.

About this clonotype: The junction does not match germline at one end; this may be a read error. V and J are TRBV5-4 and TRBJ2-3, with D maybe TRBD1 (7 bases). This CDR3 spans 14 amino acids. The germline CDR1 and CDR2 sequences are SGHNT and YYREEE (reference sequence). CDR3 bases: TGTGCCAGCAGCTTGAATGGCGGGACAGTTACGCAGTATTTT. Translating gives CASSLNGGTVTQYF.

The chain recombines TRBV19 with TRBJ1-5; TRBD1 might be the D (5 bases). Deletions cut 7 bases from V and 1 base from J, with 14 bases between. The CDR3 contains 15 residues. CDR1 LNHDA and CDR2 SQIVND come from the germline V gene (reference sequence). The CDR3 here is CASMGLGLSNQPQHF. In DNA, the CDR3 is TGTGCCAGTATGGGGTTGGGGCTCAGCAATCAGCCCCAGCATTTT.

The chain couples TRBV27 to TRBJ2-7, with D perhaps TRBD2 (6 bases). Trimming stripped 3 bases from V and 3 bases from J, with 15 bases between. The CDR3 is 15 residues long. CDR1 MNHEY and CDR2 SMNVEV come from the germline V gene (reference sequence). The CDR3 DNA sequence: TGTGCCAGCAGTTTCGGTACGGGACTCGGCTACGAGCAGTACTTC. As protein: CASSFGTGLGYEQYF.

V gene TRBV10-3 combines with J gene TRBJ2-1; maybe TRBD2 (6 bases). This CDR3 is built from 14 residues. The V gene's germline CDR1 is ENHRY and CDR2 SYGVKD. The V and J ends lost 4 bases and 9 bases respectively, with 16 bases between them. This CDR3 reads CAISVAIRETEQFF. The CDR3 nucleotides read TGTGCCATCAGTGTTGCGATTCGGGAGACTGAGCAGTTCTTC.

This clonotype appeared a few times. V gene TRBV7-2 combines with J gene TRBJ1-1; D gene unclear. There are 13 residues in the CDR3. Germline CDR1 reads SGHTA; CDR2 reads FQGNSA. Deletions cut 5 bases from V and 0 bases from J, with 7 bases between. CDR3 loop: CASSPYLNTEAFF. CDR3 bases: TGTGCCAGCAGCCCCTACTTGAACACTGAAGCTTTCTTT.